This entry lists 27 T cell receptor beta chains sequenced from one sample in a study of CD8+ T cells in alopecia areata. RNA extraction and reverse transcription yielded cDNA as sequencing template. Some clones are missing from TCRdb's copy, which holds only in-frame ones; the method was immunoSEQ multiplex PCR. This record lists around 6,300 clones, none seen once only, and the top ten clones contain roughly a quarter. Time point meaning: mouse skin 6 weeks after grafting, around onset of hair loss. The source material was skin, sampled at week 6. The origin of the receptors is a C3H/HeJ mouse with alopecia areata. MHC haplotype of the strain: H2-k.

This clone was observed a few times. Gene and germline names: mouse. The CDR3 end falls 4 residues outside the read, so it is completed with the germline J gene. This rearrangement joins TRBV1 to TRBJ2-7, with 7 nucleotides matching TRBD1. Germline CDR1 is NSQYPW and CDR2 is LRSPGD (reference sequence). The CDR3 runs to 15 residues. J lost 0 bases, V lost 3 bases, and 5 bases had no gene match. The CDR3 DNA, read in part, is TGCACCTGCAGTGCTCGGGACAGACTCTCCTAT. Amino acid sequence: CTCSARDRLSY. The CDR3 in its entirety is CTCSARDRLSYEQYF.

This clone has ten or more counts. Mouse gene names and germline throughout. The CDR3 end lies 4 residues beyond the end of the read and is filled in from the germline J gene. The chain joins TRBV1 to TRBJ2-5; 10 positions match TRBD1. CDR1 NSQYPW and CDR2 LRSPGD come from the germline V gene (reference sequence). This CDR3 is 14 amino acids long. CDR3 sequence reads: CTCSAVDRGDTQYF. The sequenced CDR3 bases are TGCACCTGCAGTGCAGTGGACAGGGGGGAC.

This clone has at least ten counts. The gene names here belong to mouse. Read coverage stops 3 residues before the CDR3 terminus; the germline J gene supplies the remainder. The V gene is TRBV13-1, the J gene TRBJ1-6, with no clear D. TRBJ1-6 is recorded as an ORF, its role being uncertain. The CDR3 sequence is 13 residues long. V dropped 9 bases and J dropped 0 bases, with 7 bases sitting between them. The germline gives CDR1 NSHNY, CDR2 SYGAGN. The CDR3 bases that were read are TGTGCCAACCAGAATTCCTATAATTCGCCC. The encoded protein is CANQNSYNSP. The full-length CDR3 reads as CANQNSYNSPLYF.

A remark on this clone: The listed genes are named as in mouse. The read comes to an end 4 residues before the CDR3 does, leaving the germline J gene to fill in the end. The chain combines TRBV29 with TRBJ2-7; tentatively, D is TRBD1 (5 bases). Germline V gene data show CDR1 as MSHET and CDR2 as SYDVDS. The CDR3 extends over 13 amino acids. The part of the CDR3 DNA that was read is TGTGCTAGCAGTTCCGGCAGGGTTTAT. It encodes CASSSGRVY. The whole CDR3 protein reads CASSSGRVYEQYF. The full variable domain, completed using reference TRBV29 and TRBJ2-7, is DMKVTQMPRYLIKRMGENVLLECGQDMSHETMYWYRQDPGLGLQLIYISYDVDSNSEGDIPKGYRVSRKKREHFSLILDSAKTNQTSVYFCASSSGRVYEQYFGPGTRLTVL.

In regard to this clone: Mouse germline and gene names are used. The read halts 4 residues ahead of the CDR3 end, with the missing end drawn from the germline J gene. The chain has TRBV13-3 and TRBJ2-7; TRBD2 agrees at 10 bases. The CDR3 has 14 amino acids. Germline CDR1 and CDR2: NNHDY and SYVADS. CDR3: CASSDALGGYEQYF. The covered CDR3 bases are TGTGCCAGCAGTGATGCACTGGGGGGGTAT.

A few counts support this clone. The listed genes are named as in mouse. Here the CDR3 reads CASGEGSSAETLYF. CDR3 bases read: TGTGCCAGCGGTGAAGGGTCTAGTGCAGAA. The gene calls are TRBV13-2 and TRBJ2-3, with D unclear. The read terminates 4 residues ahead of where the CDR3 ends, so the germline J gene completes it. The V and J ends lost 2 bases and 0 bases respectively, with 7 bases between them. The germline CDR1 and CDR2 sequences are NNHNN and SYGAGS (reference sequence). The CDR3 totals 14 residues.

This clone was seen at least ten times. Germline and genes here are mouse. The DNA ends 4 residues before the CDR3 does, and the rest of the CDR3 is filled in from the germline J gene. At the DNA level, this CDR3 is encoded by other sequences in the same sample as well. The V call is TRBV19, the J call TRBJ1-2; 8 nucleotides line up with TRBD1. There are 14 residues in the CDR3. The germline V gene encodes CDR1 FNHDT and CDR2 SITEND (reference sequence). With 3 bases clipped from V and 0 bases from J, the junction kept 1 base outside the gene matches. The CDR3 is CASSKDRANSDYTF. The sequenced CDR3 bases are TGTGCCAGCAGTAAGGACAGGGCAAACTCC.

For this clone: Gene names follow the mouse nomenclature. CDR3 DNA, as far as it was read: TGCACCTGCAGTGCAGATCTCTGGGGGGGCGCGAAC. Its translation: CTCSADLWGGAN. The full CDR3 protein is CTCSADLWGGANTLYF. The gene calls are TRBV1 and TRBJ2-4; 10 bases are a match to TRBD2. The read terminates 4 residues ahead of where the CDR3 ends, so the germline J gene completes it. The germline V gene encodes CDR1 NSQYPW and CDR2 LRSPGD (reference sequence). This CDR3 is built from 16 residues.

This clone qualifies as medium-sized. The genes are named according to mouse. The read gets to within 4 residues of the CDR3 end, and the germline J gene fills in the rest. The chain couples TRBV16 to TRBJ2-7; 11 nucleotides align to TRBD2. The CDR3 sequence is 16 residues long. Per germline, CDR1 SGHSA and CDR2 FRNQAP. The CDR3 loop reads CASSLDLWTGGYEQYF. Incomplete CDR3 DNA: TGTGCAAGCAGCTTAGATCTCTGGACTGGGGGGTAT.

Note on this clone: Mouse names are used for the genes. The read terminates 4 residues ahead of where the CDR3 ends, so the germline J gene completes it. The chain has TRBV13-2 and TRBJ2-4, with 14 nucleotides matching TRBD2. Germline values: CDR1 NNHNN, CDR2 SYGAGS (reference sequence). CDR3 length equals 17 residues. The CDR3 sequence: CASGDAGLGGRWNTLYF. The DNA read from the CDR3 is TGTGCCAGCGGTGATGCGGGACTGGGGGGGCGCTGGAAC.

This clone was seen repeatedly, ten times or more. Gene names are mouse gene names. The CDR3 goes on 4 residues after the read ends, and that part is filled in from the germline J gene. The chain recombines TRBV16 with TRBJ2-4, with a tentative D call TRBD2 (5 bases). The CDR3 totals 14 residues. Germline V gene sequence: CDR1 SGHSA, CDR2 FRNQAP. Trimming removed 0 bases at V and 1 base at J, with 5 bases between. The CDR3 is CASSLDWGQNTLYF. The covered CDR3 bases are TGTGCAAGCAGCTTAGACTGGGGTCAAAAC.

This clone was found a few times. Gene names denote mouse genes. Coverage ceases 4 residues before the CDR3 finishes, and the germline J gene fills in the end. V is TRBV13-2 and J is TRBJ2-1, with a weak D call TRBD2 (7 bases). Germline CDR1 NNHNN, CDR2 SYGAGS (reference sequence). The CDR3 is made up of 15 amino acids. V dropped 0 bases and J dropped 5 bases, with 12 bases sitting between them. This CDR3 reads CASGDGWGADAEQFF. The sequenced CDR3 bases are TGTGCCAGCGGTGATGGATGGGGGGCTGATGCT.

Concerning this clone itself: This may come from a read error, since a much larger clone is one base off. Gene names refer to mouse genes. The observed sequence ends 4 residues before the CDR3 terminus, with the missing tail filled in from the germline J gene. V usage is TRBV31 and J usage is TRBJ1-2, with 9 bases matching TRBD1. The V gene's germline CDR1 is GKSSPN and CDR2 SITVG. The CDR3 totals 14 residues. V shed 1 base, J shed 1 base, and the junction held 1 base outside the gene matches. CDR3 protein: CAWSRDRVNSDYTF. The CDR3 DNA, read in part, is TGTGCCTGGAGTCGGGACAGGGTAAACTCC.

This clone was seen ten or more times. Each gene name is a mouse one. CDR3 protein: CTCSGDWGGQDTQYF. The CDR3 DNA, read in part, is TGCACCTGCAGTGGAGACTGGGGGGGACAAGAC. V usage is TRBV1 and J usage is TRBJ2-5; 11 nucleotides match TRBD2. The read ends 4 residues shy of where the CDR3 ends; the end is completed using the germline J gene. The V and J ends lost 4 bases and 3 bases, in that order; junction bases with no gene match: 3. Germline values: CDR1 NSQYPW, CDR2 LRSPGD (reference sequence). The CDR3 runs 15 residues.

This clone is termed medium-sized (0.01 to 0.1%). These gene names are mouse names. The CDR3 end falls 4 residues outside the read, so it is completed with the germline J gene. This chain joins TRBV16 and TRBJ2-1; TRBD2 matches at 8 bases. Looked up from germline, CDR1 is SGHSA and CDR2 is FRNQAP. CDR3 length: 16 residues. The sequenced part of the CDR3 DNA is TGTGCAAGCAGCTTAGATAGGCTGGGGGGCCGGGCT. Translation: CASSLDRLGGRA. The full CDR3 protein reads CASSLDRLGGRAEQFF.

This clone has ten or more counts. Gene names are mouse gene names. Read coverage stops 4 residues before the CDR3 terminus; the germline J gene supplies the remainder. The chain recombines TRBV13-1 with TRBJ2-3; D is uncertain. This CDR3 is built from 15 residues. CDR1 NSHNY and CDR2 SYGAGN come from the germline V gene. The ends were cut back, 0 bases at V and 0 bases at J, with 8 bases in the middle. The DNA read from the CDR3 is TGTGCCAGCAGTGATGCAGCCACAAGTGCAGAA. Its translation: CASSDAATSAE. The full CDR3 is CASSDAATSAETLYF.

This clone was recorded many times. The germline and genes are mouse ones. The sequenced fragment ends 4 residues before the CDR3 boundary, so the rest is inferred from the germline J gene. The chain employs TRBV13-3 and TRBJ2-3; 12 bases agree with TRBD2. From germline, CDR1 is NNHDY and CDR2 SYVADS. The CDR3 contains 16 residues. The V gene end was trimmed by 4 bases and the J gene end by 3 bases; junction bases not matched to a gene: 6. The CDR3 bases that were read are TGTGCCAGCAGTTGGGACTGGGGGGAGGGGGCAGAA. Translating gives CASSWDWGEGAE. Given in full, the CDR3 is CASSWDWGEGAETLYF.

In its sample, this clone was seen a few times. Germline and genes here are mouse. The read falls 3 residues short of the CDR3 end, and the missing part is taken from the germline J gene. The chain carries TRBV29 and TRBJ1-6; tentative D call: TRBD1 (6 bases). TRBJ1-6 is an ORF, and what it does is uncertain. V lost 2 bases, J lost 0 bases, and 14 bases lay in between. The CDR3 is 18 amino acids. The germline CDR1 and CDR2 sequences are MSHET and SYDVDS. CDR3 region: CASSLGQGLPSYNSPLYF. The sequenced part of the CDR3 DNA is TGTGCTAGCAGTTTAGGGCAGGGGCTTCCTTCCTATAATTCGCCC.

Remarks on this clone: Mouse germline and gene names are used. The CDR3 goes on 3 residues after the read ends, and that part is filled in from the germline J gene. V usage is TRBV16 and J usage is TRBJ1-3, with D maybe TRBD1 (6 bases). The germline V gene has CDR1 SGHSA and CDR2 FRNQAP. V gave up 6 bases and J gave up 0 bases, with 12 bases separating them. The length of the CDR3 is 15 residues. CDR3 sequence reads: CASSPGHPSGNTLYF. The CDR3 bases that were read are TGTGCAAGCAGTCCGGGACACCCTTCTGGAAATACG.

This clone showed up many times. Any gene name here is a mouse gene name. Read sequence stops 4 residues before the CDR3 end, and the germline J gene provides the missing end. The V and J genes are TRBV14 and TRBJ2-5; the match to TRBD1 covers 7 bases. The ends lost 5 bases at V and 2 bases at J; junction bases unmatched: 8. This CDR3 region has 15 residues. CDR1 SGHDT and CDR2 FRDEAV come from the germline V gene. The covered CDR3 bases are TGTGCCAGCAGCCCCAGGACAGGCCTCCAAGAC. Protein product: CASSPRTGLQD. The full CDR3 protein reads CASSPRTGLQDTQYF. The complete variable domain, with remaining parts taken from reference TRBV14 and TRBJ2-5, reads EAGVTQSPRYAVLQEGQAVSFWCDPISGHDTLYWYQQPRDQGPQLLVYFRDEAVIDNSQLPSDRFSAVRPKGTNSTLKIQSAKQGDTATYLCASSPRTGLQDTQYFGPGTRLLVL.

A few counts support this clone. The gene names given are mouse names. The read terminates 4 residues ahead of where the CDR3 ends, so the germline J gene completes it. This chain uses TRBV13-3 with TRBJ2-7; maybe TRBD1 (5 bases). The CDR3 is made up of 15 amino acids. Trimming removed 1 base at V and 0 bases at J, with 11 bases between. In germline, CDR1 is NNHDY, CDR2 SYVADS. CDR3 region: CASSDLDKSSYEQYF. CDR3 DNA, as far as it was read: TGTGCCAGCAGTGATTTGGACAAGAGCTCCTAT.

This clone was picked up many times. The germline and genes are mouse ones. The covered CDR3 bases are TGCACCTGCAGTGCGGCGGGACTCTATGCT. This translates into CTCSAAGLYA. In full, the CDR3 reads CTCSAAGLYAEQFF. The genes are TRBV1 and TRBJ2-1; weak D call: TRBD2 (6 bases). Coverage ceases 4 residues before the CDR3 finishes, and the germline J gene fills in the end. V was cut by 3 bases and J by 3 bases, with 9 bases left in between. Germline CDR1 is NSQYPW and CDR2 is LRSPGD (reference sequence). This CDR3 comprises 14 residues.

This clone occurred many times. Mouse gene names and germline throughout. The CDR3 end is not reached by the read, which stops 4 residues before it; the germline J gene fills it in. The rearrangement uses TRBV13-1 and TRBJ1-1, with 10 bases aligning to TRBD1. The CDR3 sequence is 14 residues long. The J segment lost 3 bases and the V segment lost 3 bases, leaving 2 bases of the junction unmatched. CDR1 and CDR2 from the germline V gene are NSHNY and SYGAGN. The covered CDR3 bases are TGTGCCAGCAGTGGACAGGGGGCGCACACA. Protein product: CASSGQGAHT. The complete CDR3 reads CASSGQGAHTEVFF.

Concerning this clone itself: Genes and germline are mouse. Partial CDR3 DNA: TGTGCCAGCGGTGCATACAGGGTGGGAGCAAACACA. This codes for CASGAYRVGANT. The entire CDR3 is CASGAYRVGANTEVFF. The V gene is TRBV13-2, the J gene TRBJ1-1, with D possibly TRBD1 on 6 matching bases. With the read ending 4 residues before the CDR3 end, the germline J gene is used to fill in that end. The V gene's germline CDR1 is NNHNN and CDR2 SYGAGS (reference sequence). V was cut by 3 bases and J by 0 bases, with 15 bases left in between. The CDR3 totals 16 residues.

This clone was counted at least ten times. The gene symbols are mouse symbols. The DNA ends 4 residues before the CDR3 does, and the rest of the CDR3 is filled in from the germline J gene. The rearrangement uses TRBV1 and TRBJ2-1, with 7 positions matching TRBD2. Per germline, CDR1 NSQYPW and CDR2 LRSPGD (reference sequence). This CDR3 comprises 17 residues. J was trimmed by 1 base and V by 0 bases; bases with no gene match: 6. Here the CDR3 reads CTCSADSAWGNYAEQFF. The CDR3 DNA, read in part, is TGCACCTGCAGTGCAGATTCAGCCTGGGGGAACTATGCT.

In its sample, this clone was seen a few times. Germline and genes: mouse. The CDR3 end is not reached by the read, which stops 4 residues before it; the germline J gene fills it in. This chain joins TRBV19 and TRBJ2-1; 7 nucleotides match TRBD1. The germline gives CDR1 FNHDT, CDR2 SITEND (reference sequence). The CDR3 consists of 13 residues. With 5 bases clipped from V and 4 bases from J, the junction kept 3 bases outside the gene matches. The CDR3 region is CASRQGRYAEQFF. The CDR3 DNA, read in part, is TGTGCCAGCAGACAGGGGCGATATGCT.

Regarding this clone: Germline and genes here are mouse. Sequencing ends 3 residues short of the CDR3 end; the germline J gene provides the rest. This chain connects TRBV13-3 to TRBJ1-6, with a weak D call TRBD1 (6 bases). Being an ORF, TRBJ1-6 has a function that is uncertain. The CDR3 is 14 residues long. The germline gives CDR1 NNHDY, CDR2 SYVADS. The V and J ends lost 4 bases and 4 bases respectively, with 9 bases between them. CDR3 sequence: CASSPGQYNSPLYF. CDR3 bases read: TGTGCCAGCAGTCCGGGACAATATAATTCGCCC.